This entry lists 10 T cell receptor beta chains sequenced from one sample in a study of T cells in Graves' hyperthyroidism and ophthalmopathy. RNA transcripts were the template for amplifying TCR beta CDR3 regions. A set of HTBI primers served as the primers for a first-round RT-PCR of the TCR CDR3. TCRdb re-analysed the multiplex PCR reads in MiXCR, keeping a single row per CDR3 protein. The top ten clones hold 10% of a sample with hundreds of thousands of distinct CDR3 sequences, 14% of them seen once. Sequencing was performed on blood. The source is a woman between 18 and 30 years old with Graves' hyperthyroidism.

This clonotype was detected ten times or more. The gene calls are TRBV19 and TRBJ1-5; 9 bases fit TRBD1. The ends lost 4 bases at V and 0 bases at J; junction bases unmatched: 13. CDR1 and CDR2 (germline): LNHDA, SQIVND (reference sequence). The CDR3 totals 19 residues. The CDR3 region is CASSTPGGDRAYSNQPQHF. DNA for the CDR3: TGTGCCAGTAGTACCCCTGGGGGGGACAGGGCGTATAGCAATCAGCCCCAGCATTTT.

This clonotype came up many times. This sequence joins TRBV27 and TRBJ1-4; TRBD1 matches at 10 bases. Germline lookup yields CDR1 MNHEY and CDR2 SMNVEV (reference sequence). With 5 bases clipped from V and 6 bases from J, the junction kept 12 bases outside the gene matches. The CDR3 sequence is 17 residues long. DNA for the CDR3: TGTGCCAGCAGTCGCCTGGGGCCGGGACAGGGGTATGAAAAACTGTTTTTT. Translation: CASSRLGPGQGYEKLFF.

This clonotype was recorded a few times. The J gene is TRBJ1-1, the V gene TRBV29-1; TRBD1 is a possible D gene (6 bases). CDR3 length: 12 residues. The germline CDR1 and CDR2 sequences are SQVTM and ANQGSEA. V lost 3 bases and J 7 bases, leaving 12 bases between the germline ends. CDR3 loop: CSVEVGGIEAFF. CDR3 coding DNA: TGCAGCGTTGAGGTGGGGGGCATTGAAGCTTTCTTT. The full variable domain, completed using reference TRBV29-1 and TRBJ1-1, is SAVISQKPSRDICQRGTSLTIQCQVDSQVTMMFWYRQQPGQSLTLIATANQGSEATYESGFVIDKFPISRPNLTFSTLTVSNMSPEDSSIYLCSVEVGGIEAFFGQGTRLTVV.

This clonotype was recorded at least ten times. The chain joins TRBV6-2 or TRBV6-3 to TRBJ2-3, with TRBD1 identical over 7 bases. J gave up 2 bases and V 2 bases, and 4 bases lay outside the gene matches. Germline V gives CDR1 MNHEY, CDR2 SVGEGT. The CDR3 runs to 15 residues. The CDR3 protein is CASSYRDRATDTQYF. The CDR3 nucleotides are TGTGCCAGCAGTTACCGGGACAGAGCCACAGATACGCAGTATTTT.

A remark on this clonotype: A much larger clone differs by one base, so this may be a read error. This sequence joins TRBV20-1 and TRBJ2-7; 7 bases agree with TRBD1. V was pared by 6 bases and J by 0 bases, with 11 bases of the junction left unmatched. The CDR3 extends over 15 amino acids. CDR1 is DFQATT, CDR2 SNEGSKA, per germline (reference sequence). The CDR3, as DNA: TGCAGTGCCCGACTCGGGACAGTTAGCTCCTACGAGCAGTACTTC. Translation: CSARLGTVSSYEQYF.

This clonotype was detected ten times or more. The genes are TRBV6-5 and TRBJ2-7; TRBD2 might be the D (5 bases). V lost 2 bases and J 4 bases, leaving 9 bases between the germline ends. Germline CDR1 and CDR2: MNHEY and SVGAGI. This CDR3 spans 13 amino acids. The CDR3: CASSYAGIYEQYF. The CDR3 nucleotides are TGTGCCAGCAGTTACGCCGGGATTTACGAGCAGTACTTC.

In regard to this clonotype: It may be a read error: a sequence one base away is much more abundant. The rearrangement links TRBV28 to TRBJ2-7; D remains unclear. The CDR3 sequence is 12 residues long. CDR1 is MDHEN, CDR2 SYDVKM, per germline. V lost 5 bases, J lost 9 bases, and 14 bases lay in between. The CDR3 sequence: CASSLPRLGQYF. CDR3 DNA: TGTGCCAGCAGTCTCCCCAGACTTGGGCAGTACTTC.

This clonotype has ten or more counts. The rearrangement joins TRBV5-1 to TRBJ2-7; the D gene is possibly TRBD1 (5 bases). This CDR3 is 15 amino acids long. Per the germline V gene, CDR1 is SGHRS and CDR2 is YFSETQ. With 0 bases removed from V and 5 bases from J, the gap between germline ends came to 15 bases. CDR3 protein: CASSLAPDNTDEQYF. The CDR3 nucleotides read TGCGCCAGCAGCTTGGCCCCGGACAACACGGACGAGCAGTACTTC. The full variable domain, completed using reference TRBV5-1 and TRBJ2-7, is KAGVTQTPRYLIKTRGQQVTLSCSPISGHRSVSWYQQTPGQGLQFLFEYFSETQRNKGNFPGRFSGRQFSNSRSEMNVSTLELGDSALYLCASSLAPDNTDEQYFGPGTRLTVT.

This clonotype was seen ten or more times. J is TRBJ2-1 and V is TRBV28, with TRBD1 matching over 10 bases. Germline CDR1 reads MDHEN; CDR2 reads SYDVKM. Trimming took 7 bases from V and 5 from J; bases not matched to a gene: 8. This CDR3 is 15 amino acids long. CDR3 in DNA: TGTGCCAGCAATTCAAGACAGGGGGCCCACAATGAGCAGTTCTTC. It translates to CASNSRQGAHNEQFF.

This clonotype was seen ten or more times. DNA of the CDR3: TGTGCCAGCAGCTTAGCTATGGCTAGTCACCAGTTCTTC. It yields the protein CASSLAMASHQFF. The V call is TRBV11-2, the J call TRBJ2-1; D remains ambiguous. There are 13 residues in the CDR3. The V and J ends lost 1 base and 13 bases respectively, with 14 bases between them. Germline V gives CDR1 SGHAT, CDR2 FQNNGV. Variable domain in full (rest from reference TRBV11-2 and TRBJ2-1): EAGVAQSPRYKIIEKRQSVAFWCNPISGHATLYWYQQILGQGPKLLIQFQNNGVVDDSQLPKDRFSAERLKGVDSTLKIQPAKLEDSAVYLCASSLAMASHQFFGPGTRLTVL.